The 6 T cell receptor beta chains reported below all come from one sample, sequenced in a study of shared clonotypes between healthy human individuals. Naive-designated CD8 cells lacked CD45RO, were positively enriched for CCR7, and omitted terminally differentiated effector memory CD45RA+ cells. The assay was immunoSEQ multiplex PCR, and TCRdb's table has in-frame clones only and misses some. The repertoire holds about 2.1 million clones, with about 93% as singletons. Input material: naive CD8+ T cells from PBMCs. These receptors came from a man in his late teens or twenties in good health. Some clones in this sample may be carry-over from other donors' samples.

The V and J genes are TRBV21-1 and TRBJ1-5. TRBV21-1 is marked as a pseudogene. The length of the CDR3 is 13 residues. This chain's CDR3 is CASRPGLGQPQHF. CDR3 nucleotide sequence: TGTGCCAGCAGACCGGGGCTGGGGCAGCCCCAGCATTTT.

The chain is built from TRBV27 and TRBJ1-1, with TRBD1 as a possible D gene (5 bases). The CDR3 spans 15 residues. Trimming removed 0 bases from V and 4 bases from J, with 12 bases in between. Per the germline V gene, CDR1 is MNHEY and CDR2 is SMNVEV (reference sequence). The DNA for the CDR3 is TGTGCCAGCAGTTTATCAACCGGGGGTGGCACTGAAGCTTTCTTT. Translating it yields CASSLSTGGGTEAFF.

The chain joins TRBV14 to TRBJ2-3; D uncertain. V lost 2 bases, J lost 6 bases, and 9 bases lay in between. This CDR3 has 13 residues. Germline V gene sequence: CDR1 SGHDN, CDR2 FVKESK. The CDR3 DNA sequence: TGTGCCAGCAGCCAATCCCCTGTGGATACGCAGTATTTT. Protein sequence: CASSQSPVDTQYF.

V is TRBV27 and J is TRBJ2-1, with D perhaps matching TRBD1 or TRBD2 (5 bases each). This CDR3 spans 16 amino acids. Per germline, CDR1 MNHEY and CDR2 SMNVEV (reference sequence). V was trimmed by 1 base and J by 4 bases, leaving 14 bases between them. The CDR3: CASSLFMGEGYNEQFF. The CDR3 region has the DNA TGTGCCAGCAGTTTATTTATGGGGGAAGGGTACAATGAGCAGTTCTTC.

The rearrangement links TRBV5-1 to TRBJ2-7, with D unclear. Looked up from germline, CDR1 is SGHRS and CDR2 is YFSETQ. The V end was cut by 4 bases, the J end by 2 bases, with 16 bases between. This CDR3 is built from 15 residues. The CDR3 protein is CASSPDGPHAYEQYF. The CDR3 bases are TGCGCCAGCAGCCCGGACGGTCCGCATGCCTACGAGCAGTACTTC.

V usage is TRBV5-8 and J usage is TRBJ1-5, with a possible D match to TRBD1 (6 bases). The CDR3 sequence is 16 residues long. V dropped 4 bases and J dropped 5 bases, with 19 bases sitting between them. Germline CDR1 reads SGHTS; CDR2 reads YDEGEE. The CDR3 protein is CASSQSTGYYYQPQHF. The CDR3 DNA sequence: TGTGCCAGCAGCCAATCAACAGGGTACTACTATCAGCCCCAGCATTTT.